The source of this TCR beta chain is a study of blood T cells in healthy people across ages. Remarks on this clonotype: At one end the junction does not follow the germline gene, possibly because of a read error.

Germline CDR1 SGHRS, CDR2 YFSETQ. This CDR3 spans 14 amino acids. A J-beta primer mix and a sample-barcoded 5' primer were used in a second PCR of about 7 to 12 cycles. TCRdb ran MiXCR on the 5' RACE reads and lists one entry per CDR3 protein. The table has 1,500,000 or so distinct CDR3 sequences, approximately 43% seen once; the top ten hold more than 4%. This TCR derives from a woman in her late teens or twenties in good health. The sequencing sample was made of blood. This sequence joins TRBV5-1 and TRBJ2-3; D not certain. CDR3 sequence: CASRLVVSTDTQYF. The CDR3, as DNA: TGCGCCAGCAGATTGGTGGTCAGCACAGATACGCAGTATTTT.